This T cell receptor beta chain emerged from a study of beta chain features in type 1 diabetes. Averaging roughly 0.12 L, one heparinised blood draw came from each individual donor. Details on this clone: Its target is unknown.

This CDR3 is built from 14 residues. In germline, CDR1 is SGHRS, CDR2 YFSETQ. Unmatched junction bases numbered 9, after V lost 4 bases and J lost 6 bases. Broader study findings: The study found that naive, central memory and Treg TCRB repertoires appeared more similar in patients than in healthy donors. Possible PCR preference for shorter templates applied equally to patients and controls. Small HLA sub-analyses could not settle whether HLA shapes TCRB rearrangement.

The sequenced template was cDNA made from the entire isolated RNA. The protocol was immunoSEQ multiplex PCR, while the TCRdb copy is restricted to in-frame clones and leaves out a portion. This sample carries 900,000 or so clones, 15% to 20% of them seen once, and the ten largest clones take 0.023%. The rearrangement joins TRBV5-1 to TRBJ1-1; the match to TRBD1 covers 7 bases. This TCR came from a woman between 18 and 29 years old in good health. Sequencing was performed on naive CD4+ T cells from blood. This CDR3 reads CASSTYRGRSEAFF. For the CDR3, the DNA is TGCGCCAGCAGCACCTACAGGGGAAGGTCTGAAGCTTTCTTT.